This T cell receptor (beta chain) was identified during a study of a mutant IDH1 vaccine in newly diagnosed glioma. Study details: The earlier regimen, radiotherapy, temozolomide, or both, was most often both.

The assay was immunoSEQ multiplex PCR, and TCRdb's table has in-frame clones only and misses some. The repertoire holds 70,000 to 100,000 clones, with more than 85% as singletons. Comments on this clone: Its specificity is unknown.

Stated time point: week 5, during vaccination. Each dose of the vaccine consisted of 300 ug of mutant IDH1 20-mer peptide, with topical imiquimod. The CDR3 loop spans 14 amino acids. Deletions cut 2 bases from V and 2 bases from J, with 11 bases between. Germline V CDR1 and CDR2: GTSNPN, SVGIG (reference sequence). This TCR was recovered from a woman aged 45-65 years with glioma. The genes are TRBV30 and TRBJ2-3; D is uncertain. Sequencing was performed on PBMCs, taken from a glioma patient whose treatment included an IDH1 peptide vaccine. As DNA, the CDR3 is TGTGCCTGGAGTACTACCGGAAACACAGATACGCAGTATTTT. This sequence encodes CAWSTTGNTDTQYF.